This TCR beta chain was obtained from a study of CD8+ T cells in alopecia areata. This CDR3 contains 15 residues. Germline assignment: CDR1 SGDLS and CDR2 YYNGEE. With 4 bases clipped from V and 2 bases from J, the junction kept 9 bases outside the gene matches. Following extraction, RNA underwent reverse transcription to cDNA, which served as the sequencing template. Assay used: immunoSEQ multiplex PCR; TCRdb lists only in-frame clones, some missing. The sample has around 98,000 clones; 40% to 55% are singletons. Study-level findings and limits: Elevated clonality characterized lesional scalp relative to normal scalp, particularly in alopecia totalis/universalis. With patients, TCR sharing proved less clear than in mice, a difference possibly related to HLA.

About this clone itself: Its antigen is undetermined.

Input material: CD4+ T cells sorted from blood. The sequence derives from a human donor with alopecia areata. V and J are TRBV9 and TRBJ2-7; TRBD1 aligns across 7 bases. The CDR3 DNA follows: TGTGCCAGCAGCCCACGGACAGGCGGTACCTACGAGCAGTACTTC. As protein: CASSPRTGGTYEQYF. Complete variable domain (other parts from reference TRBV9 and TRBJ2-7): DSGVTQTPKHLITATGQRVTLRCSPRSGDLSVYWYQQSLDQGLQFLIQYYNGEERAKGNILERFSAQQFPDLHSELNLSSLELGDSALYFCASSPRTGGTYEQYFGPGTRLTVT.